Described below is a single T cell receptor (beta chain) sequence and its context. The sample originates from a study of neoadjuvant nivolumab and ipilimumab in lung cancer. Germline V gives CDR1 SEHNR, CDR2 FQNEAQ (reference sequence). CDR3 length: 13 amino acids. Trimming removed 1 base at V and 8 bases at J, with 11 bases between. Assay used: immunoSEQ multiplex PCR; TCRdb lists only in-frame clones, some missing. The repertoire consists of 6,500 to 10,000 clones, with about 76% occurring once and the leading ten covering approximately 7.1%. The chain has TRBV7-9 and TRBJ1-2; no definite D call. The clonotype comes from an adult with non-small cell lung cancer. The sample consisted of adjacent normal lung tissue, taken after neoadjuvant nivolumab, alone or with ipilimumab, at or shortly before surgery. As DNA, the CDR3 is TGTGCCAGCAGCTTAGGAAGGGTTGACGGCTACACCTTC. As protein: CASSLGRVDGYTF.